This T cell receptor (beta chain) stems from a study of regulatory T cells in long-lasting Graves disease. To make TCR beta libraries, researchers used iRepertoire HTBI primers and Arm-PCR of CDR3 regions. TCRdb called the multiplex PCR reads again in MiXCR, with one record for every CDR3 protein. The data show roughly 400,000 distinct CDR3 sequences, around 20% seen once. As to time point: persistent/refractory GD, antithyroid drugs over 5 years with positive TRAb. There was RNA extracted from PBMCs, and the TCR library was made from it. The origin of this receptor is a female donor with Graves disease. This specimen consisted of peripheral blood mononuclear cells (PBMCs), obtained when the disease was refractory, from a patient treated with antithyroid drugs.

The CDR3 sequence: CASNSADNEQFF. The CDR3 coding sequence is TGTGCCAGCAACTCTGCCGACAATGAGCAGTTCTTC. The V call is TRBV12-3 or TRBV12-4, the J call TRBJ2-1; D is unresolved. CDR3 length equals 12 residues. Trimming left V 7 bases short and J 5 bases short, with 9 bases between.